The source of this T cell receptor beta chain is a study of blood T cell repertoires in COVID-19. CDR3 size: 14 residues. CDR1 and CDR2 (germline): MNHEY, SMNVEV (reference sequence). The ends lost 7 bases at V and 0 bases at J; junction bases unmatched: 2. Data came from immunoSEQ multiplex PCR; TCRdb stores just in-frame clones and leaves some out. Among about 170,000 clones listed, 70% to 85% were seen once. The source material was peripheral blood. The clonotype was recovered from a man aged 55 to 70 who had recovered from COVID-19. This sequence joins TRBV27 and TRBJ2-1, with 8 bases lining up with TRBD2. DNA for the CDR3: TGTGCCAGCAAGCGGGGGAGCTCCTACAATGAGCAGTTCTTC. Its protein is CASKRGSSYNEQFF.